These 20 T cell receptor beta chains came from one sample sequenced in a study of CD8 T cells in Susac syndrome. The RNA input was about 0.5 to 1 ug, and it was reverse transcribed with random hexamers. MiXCR was run by TCRdb on the immunoSEQ multiplex PCR reads, yielding one entry per CDR3 protein. The sample records about 80,000 distinct CDR3 sequences, 94% being singletons. Sequencing was done on a sample of CD8+ T cells from PBMCs. These receptors originate from a human donor with Susac syndrome.

This chain uses TRBV6-2 or TRBV6-3 with TRBJ2-1; D is unresolved. There are 17 residues in the CDR3. From germline, CDR1 is MNHEY and CDR2 SVGEGT. The germline V and J ends were trimmed by 2 bases and 0 bases, with 14 bases remaining between them. DNA for the CDR3: TGTGCCAGCAGTTACCCCCTGACTCAACACTCCTACAATGAGCAGTTCTTC. Translation: CASSYPLTQHSYNEQFF.

The chain employs TRBV20-1 and TRBJ1-6; TRBD1 matches 8 bases. This CDR3 region has 17 residues. The germline gives CDR1 DFQATT, CDR2 SNEGSKA (reference sequence). V gave up 5 bases and J gave up 0 bases; unmatched junction bases: 9. The CDR3 loop is CSAWDRDRSSYNSPLHF. CDR3 nucleotides: TGCAGTGCTTGGGACCGGGACAGGAGCTCCTATAATTCACCCCTCCACTTT.

This clonotype has only one observation. The V gene is TRBV20-1, the J gene TRBJ2-7, with no clear D. Germline CDR1 and CDR2: DFQATT and SNEGSKA (reference sequence). The CDR3 is 16 residues long. V gave up 3 bases and J gave up 3 bases, with 21 bases separating them. CDR3: CSASFSRNPVNYEQYF. The CDR3 DNA reads TGCAGTGCTAGCTTCTCCCGAAACCCAGTTAACTACGAGCAGTACTTC.

The J gene is TRBJ2-1, the V gene TRBV29-1; D perhaps matches TRBD2 (6 bases). Germline values: CDR1 SQVTM, CDR2 ANQGSEA. Deletions cut 1 base from V and 6 bases from J, with 13 bases between. The CDR3 sequence is 14 residues long. The CDR3 sequence is CSVEGYSTSNEQFF. In nucleotides, the CDR3 is TGCAGCGTTGAAGGGTACTCGACTAGCAATGAGCAGTTCTTC.

The chain has TRBV9 and TRBJ2-1; D unresolved. Between the trimmed V and J ends, which lost 0 bases and 4 bases, there was a span of 5 bases. Germline V lookup: CDR1 SGDLS, CDR2 YYNGEE. This CDR3 comprises 13 residues. The CDR3, as DNA: TGTGCCAGCAGCGTAGGCCGATACAATGAGCAGTTCTTC. Amino acids: CASSVGRYNEQFF.

The genes are TRBV29-1 and TRBJ2-5, with D unclear. Germline-derived CDR1 and CDR2 are SQVTM and ANQGSEA. The CDR3 consists of 13 residues. Trimming pared 6 bases from V and 0 bases from J, leaving 11 bases between. The CDR3 region has the DNA TGCAGCGTCCCCCAGCCGTACCAAGAGACCCAGTACTTC. It encodes CSVPQPYQETQYF.

The chain couples TRBV4-2 to TRBJ2-3; no clear D. The CDR3 covers 15 residues. V shed 4 bases and J shed 2 bases, with 13 bases lying between them. The germline V gene encodes CDR1 LGHNA and CDR2 YNFKEQ. CDR3 DNA sequence: TGTGCCAGCAGCCGATCGGCGGTGACCACAGATACGCAGTATTTT. It is translated as CASSRSAVTTDTQYF.

The chain joins TRBV29-1 to TRBJ2-3, with 9 bases identical to TRBD1. Germline V gene lookup returns CDR1 SQVTM and CDR2 ANQGSEA. V trimming: 7 bases; J trimming: 4 bases; junction bases outside the gene matches: 15. The length of the CDR3 is 16 residues. The DNA of the CDR3 is TGCAGCGGGCGGGACAGGGTGAGGCAGGGGCCAGATACGCAGTATTTT. This translates into CSGRDRVRQGPDTQYF.

This chain connects TRBV12-3 or TRBV12-4 to TRBJ2-3; D tentatively reads TRBD1 or TRBD2 (5 bases each). The V end lost 4 bases, the J end lost 0 bases, and 11 bases lay between the germline ends. The CDR3 covers 15 residues. The CDR3 DNA reads as TGTGCCAGCAGTTCTCGGGGCGGGAGCACAGATACGCAGTATTTT. This encodes CASSSRGGSTDTQYF.

The V call is TRBV7-8, the J call TRBJ2-7, with 7 bases matching TRBD1. Per the germline V gene, CDR1 is SGHVS and CDR2 is FQNEAQ. J was trimmed by 1 base and V by 5 bases; bases with no gene match: 11. The length of the CDR3 is 16 residues. As DNA, the CDR3 is TGTGCCAGCAGCCGCCACACAGGGGAAAGTTCCTACGAGCAGTACTTC. Residues: CASSRHTGESSYEQYF.

The V gene is TRBV29-1, the J gene TRBJ1-2; D is ambiguous. This CDR3 has 13 amino acids. V was clipped by 3 bases and J by 6 bases, with 14 bases between them. Germline V CDR1 and CDR2: SQVTM, ANQGSEA. CDR3 coding DNA: TGCAGCGTTGATCTTGGCAGGCTAGATGGCTACACCTTC. It translates to CSVDLGRLDGYTF.

The gene calls are TRBV6-5 and TRBJ2-1, with D possibly matching TRBD1 (5 bases). The germline CDR1 and CDR2 sequences are MNHEY and SVGAGI. V lost 4 bases and J 7 bases, leaving 14 bases between the germline ends. This CDR3 has 14 residues. Here the CDR3 reads CASSLVQGWNEQFF. DNA of the CDR3: TGTGCCAGCAGTTTGGTTCAGGGATGGAATGAGCAGTTCTTC.

The rearrangement joins TRBV5-1 to TRBJ2-1; no firm D call. Trimming stripped 6 bases from V and 10 bases from J, with 11 bases between. Germline CDR1 and CDR2: SGHRS and YFSETQ. The CDR3 has 11 amino acids. CDR3 sequence reads: CASTSWPEQFF. The CDR3 nucleotides are TGCGCCAGCACCTCGTGGCCAGAGCAGTTCTTC.

The genes are TRBV4-3 and TRBJ2-2; D is unresolved. The CDR3 covers 12 residues. From germline, CDR1 is LGHNA and CDR2 YSLEER. V gave up 6 bases and J gave up 8 bases, with 10 bases separating them. CDR3: CASSPGRGELFF. The CDR3 coding sequence is TGCGCCAGCAGTCCTGGCAGGGGGGAGCTGTTTTTT.

V gene TRBV2 combines with J gene TRBJ1-5; 7 nucleotides align to TRBD1. V trimming: 4 bases; J trimming: 5 bases; junction bases outside the gene matches: 5. CDR1 SNHLY and CDR2 FYNNEI come from the germline V gene. The CDR3 sequence is 14 residues long. CDR3 protein: CASSATGDDQPQHF. CDR3 DNA sequence: TGTGCCAGCAGTGCTACAGGGGACGATCAGCCCCAGCATTTT.

The chain links TRBV14 to TRBJ1-1; maybe TRBD1 (6 bases). This CDR3 has 13 residues. Germline V gene data show CDR1 as SGHDN and CDR2 as FVKESK. Deletions cut 4 bases from V and 6 bases from J, with 12 bases between. The CDR3 loop reads CASSLTQGAEAFF. The CDR3 DNA follows: TGTGCCAGCAGCCTAACACAGGGCGCTGAAGCTTTCTTT.

The chain links TRBV7-9 to TRBJ2-1, with a weak D call TRBD1 (7 bases). Germline V gene sequence: CDR1 SEHNR, CDR2 FQNEAQ (reference sequence). V lost 1 base, J lost 0 bases, and 19 bases lay in between. There are 19 residues in the CDR3. In DNA form, the CDR3 reads TGTGCCAGCAGCTTAGGCCACAGGGGCACTAGCAGCTCCTACAATGAGCAGTTCTTC. It codes for CASSLGHRGTSSSYNEQFF. Full variable domain (outside the CDR3, taken from reference TRBV7-9 and TRBJ2-1): DTGVSQNPRHKITKRGQNVTFRCDPISEHNRLYWYRQTLGQGPEFLTYFQNEAQLEKSRLLSDRFSAERPKGSFSTLEIQRTEQGDSAMYLCASSLGHRGTSSSYNEQFFGPGTRLTVL.

The chain recombines TRBV20-1 with TRBJ2-5; 10 bases agree with TRBD2. Germline V gene sequence: CDR1 DFQATT, CDR2 SNEGSKA (reference sequence). V gave up 0 bases and J gave up 2 bases; unmatched junction bases: 9. The CDR3 has 17 amino acids. For the CDR3, the DNA is TGCAGTGCTAGAGATGTAGGAGCGGGGGGGCGTCAAGAGACCCAGTACTTC. Amino acids: CSARDVGAGGRQETQYF.

The chain has TRBV4-3 and TRBJ2-4; a weak D match, TRBD2 (6 bases). The CDR3 is 15 amino acids. V gave up 0 bases and J gave up 7 bases, with 13 bases separating them. Germline V lookup: CDR1 LGHNA, CDR2 YSLEER. The CDR3 DNA is TGCGCCAGCAGCCAAGAAAGAGGAGGGAGGAACATTCAGTACTTC. As protein: CASSQERGGRNIQYF.

The chain carries TRBV4-2 and TRBJ2-1; the D gene is possibly TRBD2 (5 bases). This CDR3 contains 16 residues. Trimming removed 3 bases from V and 1 base from J, with 13 bases in between. Per germline, CDR1 LGHNA and CDR2 YNFKEQ. Here the CDR3 reads CASSHDTRASYNEQFF. Here the CDR3 DNA reads TGTGCCAGCAGCCACGATACTAGGGCATCCTACAATGAGCAGTTCTTC.